These T cell receptor beta chains were read from a single sample in a study of CD8 T cells in ankylosing spondylitis. From the 5' RACE reads, TCRdb called clonotypes with MiXCR, one entry per CDR3 protein. The data show approximately 35,000 distinct CDR3 sequences, 13% seen once. Sequenced: synovial fluid, either unsorted or a sorted T cell fraction (not recorded which). The receptor set was obtained from a male donor with ankylosing spondylitis. Both conserved end residues are trimmed from each CDR3. The D gene is left open where the match is weak.

V gene: TRBV6-2/TRBV6-3
D gene: TRBD2
J gene: TRBJ2-1
CDR3 protein: ASSYSGISGRAPDTNEQF

V gene: TRBV6-1
D gene: -
J gene: TRBJ1-5
CDR3 protein: ASSEGTPDSNQPQH

V gene: TRBV28
D gene: -
J gene: TRBJ2-1
CDR3 protein: ASSPSSGPNNEQF

V gene: TRBV10-1
D gene: -
J gene: TRBJ2-7
CDR3 protein: ASSEPGTAKGQY

V gene: TRBV5-6
D gene: TRBD2
J gene: TRBJ2-5
CDR3 protein: ASSLLTSGVPGQETQY

V gene: TRBV6-5
D gene: -
J gene: TRBJ2-5
CDR3 protein: ASSYSTVVETQY

V gene: TRBV28
D gene: TRBD2
J gene: TRBJ2-1
CDR3 protein: ASSALAGVLILSSYNEQF

V gene: TRBV7-2
D gene: -
J gene: TRBJ2-4
CDR3 protein: ASSLLAGAKNIQY

V gene: TRBV27
D gene: -
J gene: TRBJ2-5
CDR3 protein: ASSPLGQETQY

V gene: TRBV27
D gene: -
J gene: TRBJ2-2
CDR3 protein: ASSLLTGELF

V gene: TRBV20-1
D gene: TRBD2
J gene: TRBJ2-7
CDR3 protein: SASRLAESSYEQY

V gene: TRBV30
D gene: TRBD1
J gene: TRBJ2-3
CDR3 protein: AWSDETGMGTDTQY

V gene: TRBV20-1
D gene: -
J gene: TRBJ2-1
CDR3 protein: STPRGSNEQF

V gene: TRBV3-1
D gene: -
J gene: TRBJ2-1
CDR3 protein: ASSHTAQGSYNEQF

V gene: TRBV6-2/TRBV6-3
D gene: TRBD2
J gene: TRBJ2-3
CDR3 protein: ASSRTSGQGTDTQY

V gene: TRBV4-3
D gene: -
J gene: TRBJ1-2
CDR3 protein: ASSQGRGAVYGYT